The 16 T cell receptor beta chains below were found in one sample sequenced in a study of T cells in Graves' hyperthyroidism and ophthalmopathy. RNA transcripts provided the source from which TCR beta CDR3 regions were amplified. The HTBI primer set drove a first-round RT-PCR of the TCR CDR3. TCRdb independently ran MiXCR on the multiplex PCR reads; one entry per CDR3 protein. The sample yields about 720,000 distinct CDR3 sequences, about 19% seen once. What was sequenced was blood. The source is a woman aged 50 to 60 with Graves' hyperthyroidism that later progressed to Graves' ophthalmopathy.

The chain has TRBV19 and TRBJ2-5; D ambiguous. The germline gives CDR1 LNHDA, CDR2 SQIVND (reference sequence). The V gene lost 3 bases and the J gene lost 7 bases, with 15 bases spanning the gap. The CDR3 is made up of 14 amino acids. CDR3 bases: TGTGCCAGTAGTATGACTCGGGCCCCGGGGACCCAGTACTTC. This translates into CASSMTRAPGTQYF.

The chain couples TRBV27 to TRBJ2-7; 7 bases match TRBD1. The CDR3 extends over 12 amino acids. The germline V gene encodes CDR1 MNHEY and CDR2 SMNVEV (reference sequence). The V gene end was trimmed by 5 bases and the J gene end by 6 bases; junction bases not matched to a gene: 4. This CDR3 reads CASSENRGEQYF. CDR3 nucleotides: TGTGCCAGCAGTGAAAACAGGGGCGAGCAGTACTTC.

This clonotype has more than one count but fewer than ten. The genes are TRBV6-2 or TRBV6-3 and TRBJ2-1; 13 nucleotides align to TRBD2. CDR3 length equals 17 residues. Germline lookup yields CDR1 MNHEY and CDR2 SVGEGT. The J segment lost 1 base and the V segment lost 2 bases, leaving 2 bases of the junction unmatched. In nucleotides, the CDR3 is TGTGCCAGCAGTTACACTAGCGGGGGGGTATCCTACAATGAGCAGTTCTTC. It is translated as CASSYTSGGVSYNEQFF.

The chain couples TRBV6-1 to TRBJ2-2; D ambiguous. The V end lost 6 bases, the J end lost 1 base, and 18 bases lay between the germline ends. The CDR3 runs 17 residues. The germline gives CDR1 MNHNS, CDR2 SASEGT. The CDR3 sequence: CASSTSLYSRNTGELFF. CDR3 in DNA: TGTGCCAGCAGCACCAGTTTGTACAGCCGGAACACCGGGGAGCTGTTTTTT.

This clonotype has a single count. With a much larger clone just one base away, this may be a read error. This chain links TRBV12-3 or TRBV12-4 with TRBJ2-5; perhaps D is TRBD1 or TRBD2 (5 bases each). The length of the CDR3 is 14 residues. V lost 4 bases and J 1 base, leaving 10 bases between the germline ends. The CDR3, as DNA: TGTGCCAGCAGTTACCGGGGCCTCCAAGAGACCCAGTACTTC. It encodes CASSYRGLQETQYF.

Details on this clonotype: This may arise from a read error, as a much more abundant clone is one base away. This chain links TRBV2 with TRBJ1-1; D is unclear. This CDR3 region has 13 residues. Germline-derived CDR1 and CDR2 are SNHLY and FYNNEI. CDR3 in DNA: TGTGCCAGCAGTGGGCTGGAGGGTACTGAAGCTCTCTTT. Translated, it gives CASSGLEGTEALF.

This clonotype was detected a few times. The chain links TRBV10-1 to TRBJ1-1; no clear D gene. The ends were cut back, 2 bases at V and 3 bases at J, with 7 bases in the middle. This CDR3 has 13 residues. Germline V gene lookup returns CDR1 WNHNN and CDR2 SYGVQD (reference sequence). The CDR3 DNA reads as TGCGCCAGCAGTGAGCAACGGGACACTGAAGCTTTCTTT. Protein product: CASSEQRDTEAFF.

Only a few counts were recorded for this clonotype. The chain's CDR3 is CASSWEDRSLSGNTIYF. The CDR3 nucleotides read TGCGCCAGCAGCTGGGAGGACAGGTCTCTCTCTGGAAACACCATATATTTT. The chain links TRBV5-1 to TRBJ1-3, with 7 bases identical to TRBD1. J lost 0 bases, V lost 3 bases, and 9 bases had no gene match. Per the germline V gene, CDR1 is SGHRS and CDR2 is YFSETQ. The CDR3 contains 17 residues.

This clonotype was counted a few times. The rearrangement uses TRBV7-2 and TRBJ1-3; D ambiguous. The CDR3 consists of 18 residues. In germline, CDR1 is SGHTA, CDR2 FQGNSA. V was cut by 2 bases and J by 0 bases, with 17 bases left in between. The CDR3 sequence: CASSLRLSQLYSGNTIYF. DNA for the CDR3: TGTGCCAGCAGCTTAAGGTTATCGCAGCTTTACTCTGGAAACACCATATATTTT.

Turning to this clonotype: This may arise from a read error, as a much more abundant clone is one base away. V and J are TRBV12-3 or TRBV12-4 and TRBJ2-5, with D maybe TRBD2 (5 bases). The length of the CDR3 is 13 residues. This chain's CDR3 is CVSSFRAGETQYF. The CDR3 bases are TGTGTCAGCAGTTTTAGGGCGGGAGAGACCCAGTACTTC.

This chain links TRBV30 with TRBJ1-1; 7 positions match TRBD1. Germline V gene sequence: CDR1 GTSNPN, CDR2 SVGIG (reference sequence). The CDR3 consists of 13 residues. V gave up 1 base and J gave up 6 bases; unmatched junction bases: 5. CDR3 coding DNA: TGTGCCTGGAGTGCGACAGGGTTGGCTGAAGCTTTCTTT. Its translation is CAWSATGLAEAFF.

This clonotype has more than one count but fewer than ten. The rearrangement uses TRBV7-2 and TRBJ2-2; D is undetermined. The CDR3 is made up of 14 amino acids. Looked up from germline, CDR1 is SGHTA and CDR2 is FQGNSA. Deletions cut 4 bases from V and 3 bases from J, with 9 bases between. The CDR3 coding sequence is TGTGCCAGCAGCTCGGACCCTTACACCGGGGAGCTGTTTTTT. It encodes CASSSDPYTGELFF.

This clonotype showed up just a few times. The chain links TRBV27 to TRBJ2-7, with TRBD1 identical over 7 bases. Per germline, CDR1 MNHEY and CDR2 SMNVEV (reference sequence). The CDR3 contains 12 residues. J lost 7 bases, V lost 4 bases, and 4 bases had no gene match. CDR3: CASSSYRGEQYF. DNA for the CDR3: TGTGCCAGCAGTTCGTACAGGGGTGAGCAGTACTTC.

The V call is TRBV6-1, the J call TRBJ1-5, with D hard to call. Deletions cut 6 bases from V and 2 bases from J, with 14 bases between. CDR1 and CDR2 (germline): MNHNS, SASEGT. The CDR3 loop spans 15 amino acids. The CDR3 protein is CASSPRDGGNQPQHF. The CDR3 DNA follows: TGTGCCAGCAGCCCCCGGGATGGGGGCAATCAGCCCCAGCATTTT.

This clonotype was seen at least ten times. This chain joins TRBV6-1 and TRBJ1-2; TRBD1 matches at 12 bases. Germline CDR1 reads MNHNS; CDR2 reads SASEGT. The CDR3 is made up of 15 amino acids. V shed 3 bases and J 8 bases; nucleotides not matched to a gene: 7. The CDR3 here is CASSDLGQGALGYTF. Written as DNA, the CDR3 is TGTGCCAGCAGTGACTTGGGACAGGGGGCATTGGGCTACACCTTC.

The chain recombines TRBV18 with TRBJ2-5; the match to TRBD1 covers 7 bases. The V gene end was trimmed by 0 bases and the J gene end by 4 bases; junction bases not matched to a gene: 11. CDR1 KGHSH and CDR2 LQKENI come from the germline V gene. The CDR3 has 17 residues. The CDR3 loop is CASSPPNSKTGRETQYF. The CDR3 DNA reads as TGTGCCAGCTCACCACCAAATTCGAAGACAGGGCGAGAGACCCAGTACTTC.